This paragraph covers one T cell receptor beta chain sequence. This sample was included in a study of T cell changes during pregnancy in multiple sclerosis. TCRdb keeps only in-frame clones here, not all; method: immunoSEQ multiplex PCR. The table shows about 38,000 clones, with 93% occurring only once. V was clipped by 0 bases and J by 2 bases; unmatched bases: 5. Germline loops: CDR1 SGHRS, CDR2 YFSETQ. This CDR3 has 16 residues. The origin of this receptor is a female donor with multiple sclerosis, enrolled in a pregnancy study. The genes are TRBV5-1 and TRBJ2-3; TRBD1 matches 8 bases. The source material was CD8+ T cells from peripheral blood mononuclear cells, sampled in the third trimester of pregnancy. DNA for the CDR3: TGCGCCAGCAGCTTGGGTCTGGACAGGGACACAGATACGCAGTATTTT. Translation gives CASSLGLDRDTDTQYF.